Presented here are 8 T cell receptor beta chains from one specimen sequenced in a study of blood T cell repertoires in COVID-19 (dated by TCRdb to the early 2020s). The library was generated by the immunoSEQ multiplex PCR assay. The immuneACCESS repertoire file appears here via TCRdb, limited to in-frame rearrangements. These files lack a portion of the clones; in checked studies, under half of the deficit traces to unresolved V genes, and the cause of the others is not known. Counted in this sample were fewer than 30,000 clones; approximately 93% of them appeared once. About 0.8% of the sample lies in the top ten. Input material: peripheral blood. The receptors here all came from a woman in her seventies with COVID-19, enrolled during active disease.

The V call is TRBV19, the J call TRBJ1-1; tentatively, D is TRBD1 (5 bases). CDR1 and CDR2 from the germline V gene are LNHDA and SQIVND (reference sequence). The CDR3 is 15 amino acids. Trimming left V 6 bases short and J 5 bases short, with 19 bases between. CDR3 DNA sequence: TGTGCCAGTAGCGACCGGTGGGGGGGTCGGACTGAAGCTTTCTTT. This sequence encodes CASSDRWGGRTEAFF. The complete variable domain, with remaining parts taken from reference TRBV19 and TRBJ1-1, reads DGGITQSPKYLFRKEGQNVTLSCEQNLNHDAMYWYRQDPGQGLRLIYYSQIVNDFQKGDIAEGYSVSREKKESFPLTVTSAQKNPTAFYLCASSDRWGGRTEAFFGQGTRLTVV.

The chain has TRBV4-1 and TRBJ2-7, with D possibly TRBD1 on 6 matching bases. Trimming took 2 bases from V and 0 from J, leaving 11 bases between them. The CDR3 spans 15 residues. Germline CDR1 MGHRA, CDR2 YSYEKL. The CDR3 sequence: CASSQNRDFSYEQYF. The CDR3 coding sequence is TGCGCCAGCAGCCAAAACAGGGATTTCTCCTACGAGCAGTACTTC.

The chain uses TRBV18 and TRBJ1-1; unclear D gene. CDR1 and CDR2 (germline): KGHSH, LQKENI. Deletions cut 7 bases from V and 0 bases from J, with 15 bases between. The CDR3 sequence is 15 residues long. The CDR3 protein is CASFSNARLNTEAFF. The CDR3 DNA reads TGTGCCAGCTTTTCCAACGCGAGGTTGAACACTGAAGCTTTCTTT.

This chain joins TRBV10-1 and TRBJ1-2, with D possibly matching TRBD1 (6 bases). CDR1 WNHNN and CDR2 SYGVQD come from the germline V gene (reference sequence). The CDR3 has 17 residues. Trimming took off 1 base at V and 0 bases at J, with 15 bases between the two ends. The CDR3 loop is CASSEWDIGFPNYGYTF. CDR3 coding DNA: TGCGCCAGCAGTGAGTGGGACATCGGATTCCCTAACTATGGCTACACCTTC.

The chain uses TRBV19 and TRBJ1-5; 8 bases fit TRBD1. This CDR3 comprises 13 residues. Germline CDR1 is LNHDA and CDR2 is SQIVND (reference sequence). The trim removed 6 bases at V and 6 bases at J, leaving 4 bases unmatched. This CDR3 is CASSKTGGQPQHF. The CDR3, as DNA: TGTGCCAGTAGCAAAACAGGGGGTCAGCCCCAGCATTTT.

This rearrangement joins TRBV3-1 (or the pseudogene TRBV3-2) to TRBJ1-1; TRBD1 matches 7 bases. Unmatched junction bases numbered 8, after V lost 1 base and J lost 3 bases. The germline CDR1 and CDR2 sequences are LGHDT and YNNKEL (reference sequence). CDR3 length equals 16 residues. In nucleotides, the CDR3 is TGTGCCAGCAGCCAAGGATCAGGGGGGCTCGACACTGAAGCTTTCTTT. Amino acid sequence: CASSQGSGGLDTEAFF.

The chain is built from TRBV5-4 and TRBJ2-5; possibly TRBD1 for D (6 bases). The length of the CDR3 is 15 residues. The ends were cut back, 0 bases at V and 1 base at J, with 10 bases in the middle. Per germline, CDR1 SGHNT and CDR2 YYREEE (reference sequence). The CDR3 bases are TGTGCCAGCAGCTTGGGGGTGGGGGCCCAAGAGACCCAGTACTTC. Translating gives CASSLGVGAQETQYF.

V gene TRBV9 combines with J gene TRBJ2-1; 13 bases agree with TRBD2. This CDR3 is built from 16 residues. CDR1 and CDR2 from the germline V gene are SGDLS and YYNGEE. V lost 2 bases to trimming and J lost 10 bases; unmatched junction nucleotides: 9. The CDR3 nucleotides read TGTGCCAGCAGCGTTACAAACCAGGGACTAGCGGGAGAGCAGTTCTTC. This sequence encodes CASSVTNQGLAGEQFF.